The 9 T cell receptor beta chains below come from one sample, sequenced in a study of OX40 agonist ivuxolimab in advanced cancers. The data were produced by immunoSEQ multiplex PCR, yet TCRdb's version contains in-frame clones alone and is incomplete. This table holds fewer than 85,000 clones, 85% to 90% found once. This specimen consisted of CD4+ or CD8+ T cells sorted from blood, obtained in a trial of the OX40 agonist ivuxolimab. The receptors here all came from an adult with an advanced solid tumor such as melanoma, head and neck, liver or kidney cancer.

This chain connects TRBV5-1 to TRBJ2-3; 10 bases align to TRBD1. Losses at the gene ends were 1 base for V and 1 base for J; bases not matched to a gene: 9. This CDR3 region has 18 residues. CDR1 is SGHRS and CDR2 is YFSETQ in the germline V gene. CDR3 in amino acids: CASSLLGQGYSGTDTQYF. The CDR3 region has the DNA TGCGCCAGCAGCTTGTTGGGACAGGGGTATTCGGGCACAGATACGCAGTATTTT.

The chain is built from TRBV5-4 and TRBJ2-7; possibly TRBD1 for D (6 bases). The CDR3 covers 15 residues. Germline assignment: CDR1 SGHNT and CDR2 YYREEE (reference sequence). V dropped 4 bases and J dropped 5 bases, with 19 bases sitting between them. As DNA, the CDR3 is TGTGCCAGCAGCCAGCCTCAGGGGAAGCAACACGAGCAGTACTTC. It is translated as CASSQPQGKQHEQYF. Full variable domain (rest looked up from reference TRBV5-4 and TRBJ2-7): ETGVTQSPTHLIKTRGQQVTLRCSSQSGHNTVSWYQQALGQGPQFIFQYYREEENGRGNFPPRFSGLQFPNYSSELNVNALELDDSALYLCASSQPQGKQHEQYFGPGTRLTVT.

This clone was seen more than once but under ten times. The chain recombines TRBV30 with TRBJ1-5; D is unclear. Trimming cost V 3 bases and J 0 bases, with 12 bases left between them. The CDR3 covers 15 residues. Germline V gene sequence: CDR1 GTSNPN, CDR2 SVGIG (reference sequence). For the CDR3, the DNA is TGTGCCTGGAGCCTACAGCGGAATAGCAATCAGCCCCAGCATTTT. Its translation is CAWSLQRNSNQPQHF.

V and J are TRBV6-6 and TRBJ2-5, with D unclear. There are 13 residues in the CDR3. Germline V gives CDR1 MNHNY, CDR2 SVGAGI (reference sequence). The V gene lost 0 bases and the J gene lost 9 bases, with 11 bases spanning the gap. The CDR3, as DNA: TGTGCCAGCAGTTACTCGCAGAAGATGGCCCAGTACTTC. It encodes CASSYSQKMAQYF.

This chain uses TRBV11-2 with TRBJ2-5; 11 nucleotides match TRBD2. Germline V gene sequence: CDR1 SGHAT, CDR2 FQNNGV. The CDR3 loop spans 16 amino acids. V was pared by 1 base and J by 5 bases, with 6 bases of the junction left unmatched. The CDR3, as DNA: TGTGCCAGCAGCTTAGGTAGCGGGAGGGCCGTGGAGACCCAGTACTTC. Translating it yields CASSLGSGRAVETQYF.

V is TRBV5-1 and J is TRBJ2-5; D may be TRBD2 (6 bases). Germline V gene lookup returns CDR1 SGHRS and CDR2 YFSETQ. V gave up 4 bases and J gave up 0 bases, with 10 bases separating them. This CDR3 region has 14 residues. DNA of the CDR3: TGCGCCAGCAGCGGGGGGACGGACCAAGAGACCCAGTACTTC. Translation: CASSGGTDQETQYF. Variable domain in full (rest from reference TRBV5-1 and TRBJ2-5): KAGVTQTPRYLIKTRGQQVTLSCSPISGHRSVSWYQQTPGQGLQFLFEYFSETQRNKGNFPGRFSGRQFSNSRSEMNVSTLELGDSALYLCASSGGTDQETQYFGPGTRLLVL.

Only one count was recorded for this clone. The chain carries TRBV5-4 and TRBJ2-5, with 7 bases fitting TRBD1. Looked up from germline, CDR1 is SGHNT and CDR2 is YYREEE (reference sequence). Germline trimming cut 7 bases from V and 2 bases from J; bases unmatched to any gene: 5. CDR3 length equals 13 residues. The DNA for the CDR3 is TGTGCCAGCGGACGGGACAGTCAAGAGACCCAGTACTTC. It codes for CASGRDSQETQYF.

The chain couples TRBV19 to TRBJ1-5; D unresolved. The V end lost 3 bases, the J end lost 10 bases, and 10 bases lay between the germline ends. CDR3 size: 12 residues. CDR1 is LNHDA and CDR2 is SQIVND in the germline V gene (reference sequence). CDR3 amino acids: CASSILRSPQHF. In nucleotides, the CDR3 is TGTGCCAGTAGTATTCTTAGGAGCCCCCAGCATTTT.

This clone is medium-sized (0.01 to 0.1%) by share. The identical CDR3 is also encoded by other nucleotide sequences in the sample. The V gene is TRBV30, the J gene TRBJ1-1; 8 bases map to TRBD1. J lost 5 bases, V lost 4 bases, and 9 bases had no gene match. There are 14 residues in the CDR3. From germline, CDR1 is GTSNPN and CDR2 SVGIG (reference sequence). The CDR3 is CAWTGQGSRTEAFF. CDR3 nucleotide sequence: TGTGCCTGGACCGGACAGGGAAGTAGGACTGAAGCTTTCTTT.